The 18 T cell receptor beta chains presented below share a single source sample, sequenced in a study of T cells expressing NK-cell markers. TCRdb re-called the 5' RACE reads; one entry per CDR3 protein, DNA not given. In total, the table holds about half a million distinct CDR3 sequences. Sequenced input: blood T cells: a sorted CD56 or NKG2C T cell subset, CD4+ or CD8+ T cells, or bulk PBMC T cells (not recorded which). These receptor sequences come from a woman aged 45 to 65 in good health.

CDR3 sequence: CASSLLDGGQQFF. The V gene is TRBV12-3 or TRBV12-4, the J gene TRBJ2-1; checking the TCRdb D call of TRBD1 is not possible without DNA. This CDR3 is 13 amino acids long.

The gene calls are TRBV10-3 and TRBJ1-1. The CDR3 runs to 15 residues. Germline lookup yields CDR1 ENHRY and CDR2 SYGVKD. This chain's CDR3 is CAITPGGGVNTEAFF.

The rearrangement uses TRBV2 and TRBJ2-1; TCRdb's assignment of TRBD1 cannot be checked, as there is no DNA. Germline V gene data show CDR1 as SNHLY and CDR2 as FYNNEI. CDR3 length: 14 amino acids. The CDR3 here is CASSAPGDYNEQFF.

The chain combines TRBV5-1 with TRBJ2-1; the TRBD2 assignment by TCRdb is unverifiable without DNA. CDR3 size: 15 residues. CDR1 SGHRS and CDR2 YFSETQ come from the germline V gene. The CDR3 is CASRGMAGGHNEQFF.

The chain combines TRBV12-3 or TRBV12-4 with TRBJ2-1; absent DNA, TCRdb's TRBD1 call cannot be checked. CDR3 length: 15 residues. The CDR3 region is CASSTDRGRVSEQFF.

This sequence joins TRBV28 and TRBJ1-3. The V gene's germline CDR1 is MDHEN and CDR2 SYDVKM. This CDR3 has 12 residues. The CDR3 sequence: CASSSLGNTIYF.

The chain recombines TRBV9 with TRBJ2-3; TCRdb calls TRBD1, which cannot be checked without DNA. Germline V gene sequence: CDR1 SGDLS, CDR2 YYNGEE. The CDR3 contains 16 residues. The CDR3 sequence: CASSVAPGSSTDTQYF.

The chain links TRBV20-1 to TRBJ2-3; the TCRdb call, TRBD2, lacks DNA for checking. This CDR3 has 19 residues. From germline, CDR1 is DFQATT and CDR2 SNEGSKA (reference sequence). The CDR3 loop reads CSARHGGRVTSVGTDTQYF.

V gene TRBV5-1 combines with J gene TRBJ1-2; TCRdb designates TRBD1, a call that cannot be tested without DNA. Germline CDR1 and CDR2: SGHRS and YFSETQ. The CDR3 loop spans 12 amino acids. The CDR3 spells CASSLEAAGYTF.

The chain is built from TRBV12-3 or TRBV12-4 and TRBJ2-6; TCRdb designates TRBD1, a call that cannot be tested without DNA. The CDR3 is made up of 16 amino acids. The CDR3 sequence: CASSSLGGSGANVLTF.

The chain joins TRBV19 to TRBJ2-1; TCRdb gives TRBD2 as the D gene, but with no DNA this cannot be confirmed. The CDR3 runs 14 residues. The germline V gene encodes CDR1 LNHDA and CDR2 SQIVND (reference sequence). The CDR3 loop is CASSILSGSNEQFF.

The CDR3 region is CASSLVPSGRTNEQFF. This chain connects TRBV7-9 to TRBJ2-1; the D call from TCRdb, TRBD2, cannot be confirmed without DNA. Germline V gene lookup returns CDR1 SEHNR and CDR2 FQNEAQ (reference sequence). This CDR3 region has 16 residues.

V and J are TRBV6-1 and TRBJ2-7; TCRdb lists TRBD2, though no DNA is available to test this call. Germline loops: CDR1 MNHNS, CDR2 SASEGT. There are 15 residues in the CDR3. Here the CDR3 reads CASSEGPITTYEQYF.

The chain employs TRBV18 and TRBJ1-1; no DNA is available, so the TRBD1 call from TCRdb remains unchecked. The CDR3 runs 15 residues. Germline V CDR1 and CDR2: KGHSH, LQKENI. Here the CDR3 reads CASSPWGEMNTEAFF. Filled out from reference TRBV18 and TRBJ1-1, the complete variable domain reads NAGVMQNPRHLVRRRGQEARLRCSPMKGHSHVYWYRQLPEEGLKFMVYLQKENIIDESGMPKERFSAEFPKEGPSILRIQQVVRGDSAAYFCASSPWGEMNTEAFFGQGTRLTVV.

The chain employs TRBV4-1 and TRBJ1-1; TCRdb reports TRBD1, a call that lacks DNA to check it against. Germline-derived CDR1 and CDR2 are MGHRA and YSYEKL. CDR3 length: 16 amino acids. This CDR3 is CASSQVRWRGSTEAFF.

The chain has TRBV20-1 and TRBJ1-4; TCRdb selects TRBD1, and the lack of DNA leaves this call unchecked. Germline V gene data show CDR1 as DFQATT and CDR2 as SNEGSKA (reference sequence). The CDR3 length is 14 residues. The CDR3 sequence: CSARDLLGAEKLFF.

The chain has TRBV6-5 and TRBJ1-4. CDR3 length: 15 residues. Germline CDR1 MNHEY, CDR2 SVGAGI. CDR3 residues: CASSLGWATNEKLFF.

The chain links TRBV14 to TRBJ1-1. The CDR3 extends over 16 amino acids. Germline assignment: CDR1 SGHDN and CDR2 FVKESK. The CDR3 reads CASSQIVGFGNTEAFF.